In this sample, the clone carrying this T cell receptor beta chain turned up a few times. Its cognate antigen is unknown. This entry is derived from a study of CD8 T cells in ankylosing spondylitis. Study results and limitations: A TCR beta motif of under 10 highly homologous variants appeared characteristic of ankylosing spondylitis blood.

A single record per CDR3 protein comes from TCRdb applying MiXCR to the 5' RACE reads. The table includes 350,000 to 400,000 distinct CDR3 sequences, roughly 20% detected once. The receptor was isolated from a male donor with ankylosing spondylitis or in good health (not recorded which). Sequenced input: blood, either unsorted or a sorted T cell fraction (not recorded which).

Here the CDR3 DNA reads TGTGCCAGCAGCCCCCCCGGGGGCGAGCAGTACTTC. Protein product: CASSPPGGEQYF. This sequence joins TRBV6-5 and TRBJ2-7; tentatively, D is TRBD2 (6 bases). This CDR3 comprises 12 residues. Trimming removed 6 bases at V and 6 bases at J, with 12 bases between. Per the germline V gene, CDR1 is MNHEY and CDR2 is SVGAGI.